This TCR beta chain was identified during a study of blood T cell repertoires in COVID-19. At the level of the study: Samples taken during acute and convalescent COVID-19 were collected in the United States, Italy and Spain. In each case, the material was cDNA or gDNA derived from T cells, B-cell-depleted T cells, or PBMCs.

Data came from immunoSEQ multiplex PCR; TCRdb stores just in-frame clones and leaves some out. The sample has roughly 300,000 clones, roughly nine tenths seen once. Germline CDR1 MNHEY, CDR2 SVGAGI. The V gene end was trimmed by 4 bases and the J gene end by 10 bases; junction bases not matched to a gene: 8. The CDR3 sequence is 15 residues long. The receptor was isolated from a woman aged 25-40 years with COVID-19, enrolled during active disease. The source material was peripheral blood. J is TRBJ1-6 and V is TRBV6-5; 9 bases are shared with TRBD1. CDR3 nucleotide sequence: TGTGCCAGCAGTTCCGCGGACAGGGGACGGTCACCCCTCCACTTT. It codes for CASSSADRGRSPLHF.